The source of this T cell receptor beta chain is a study of blood T cell repertoires in COVID-19 (dated by TCRdb to 2019 to 2021). Concerning the study at large: Samples from collaborators originated in the United States, Italy and Spain and spanned both the acute and convalescent phases of COVID-19. The material from the prospective study consisted of cDNA or gDNA derived from T cells, B-cell-depleted T cells, or PBMCs. Deeply sampled blood TCRbeta repertoires from subjects exposed to, actively infected with, or recovered from COVID-19 were included in the dataset. The repertoires were made available in a free public database intended to serve as a resource for research on the immune response to SARS-CoV-2. Samples were obtained from the ongoing ImmuneRACE study (first 160 participants) and from 1,254 subjects provided by 6 global collaborators. Nearly every sample came with metadata listing a de-identified subject ID, COVID-19 status, age in years and sex. Where available, HLA class I and class II types were taken from metadata supplied by the sample provider and were not determined by assay-based typing.

TCRbeta CDR3 regions were amplified from genomic DNA by means of the immunoSEQ Assay, a bias-controlled multiplex PCR. The original methods were these. Within the assay, amplification of reference gene primers was used to estimate how many nucleated cells each sample contained. To quantify the absolute abundance of each unique TCRbeta CDR3 rearrangement, sequence reads were collapsed and filtered. For each sample, productive Simpson clonality was calculated as the square root of Simpson's diversity index across productive rearrangements. Here the immuneACCESS table is served through TCRdb, limited to in-frame sequences with V and J called. Missing clones are a known gap in these copies; in checked studies unresolved V genes cover under half, and the rest lacks a known reason. Clonal size and the V and J genes are those of that table, whereas D and trimming came from the DNA. The sample table shows approximately 130,000 clones, and 80% to 85% are seen once. The ten largest account for 18% of the sample.

Details on this clone: There is no known antigen for this receptor. There are no base qualities to consult, and no much larger clone falls within one base.

Participants in the prospective study were aged 18 to 89 years, lived in some 24 United States geographic areas, and enrolled through a virtual design. In the prospective study, cohorts were assigned on the basis of participant-reported clinical history obtained from a screening survey and a study questionnaire. Recovered participants in ImmuneRACE Cohort 3 were defined by two consecutive negative NP/OP PCR tests, clearance by a healthcare professional, or resolution of symptoms. In the prospective study, mobile phlebotomists collected whole blood, serum and a nasopharyngeal or oropharyngeal swab from each participant. Prospective study participants could optionally give additional blood draws and questionnaires over an approximately two-month period. Before DNA extraction, blood samples from the prospective study were shipped at room temperature or frozen. The paper's findings and limits, for the study overall: How much clinical and demographic metadata was included differed by source and by participant, and the metadata was provided uncurated.

The CDR3 spans 21 residues, from the cysteine through the phenylalanine. CDR3 DNA is the only sequence kept; it has 63 bases, read in frame from the first base. Sequenced material: PBMCs or T cells enriched from blood (not recorded which). The receptor was derived from a man aged 25-45 years who had recovered from COVID-19. The chain is encoded by TRBV21-1 joined to TRBJ2-7; the table's D gene call, TRBD2, was not cross checked with the DNA. TRBV21-1 constitutes a pseudogene. The DNA is as follows: TGTGCCAGCAGCAAAGGAGAGGGACTAGCGGGAGGGCCAGTCCTGGACTACGAGCAGTACTTC. It translates to CASSKGEGLAGGPVLDYEQYF.